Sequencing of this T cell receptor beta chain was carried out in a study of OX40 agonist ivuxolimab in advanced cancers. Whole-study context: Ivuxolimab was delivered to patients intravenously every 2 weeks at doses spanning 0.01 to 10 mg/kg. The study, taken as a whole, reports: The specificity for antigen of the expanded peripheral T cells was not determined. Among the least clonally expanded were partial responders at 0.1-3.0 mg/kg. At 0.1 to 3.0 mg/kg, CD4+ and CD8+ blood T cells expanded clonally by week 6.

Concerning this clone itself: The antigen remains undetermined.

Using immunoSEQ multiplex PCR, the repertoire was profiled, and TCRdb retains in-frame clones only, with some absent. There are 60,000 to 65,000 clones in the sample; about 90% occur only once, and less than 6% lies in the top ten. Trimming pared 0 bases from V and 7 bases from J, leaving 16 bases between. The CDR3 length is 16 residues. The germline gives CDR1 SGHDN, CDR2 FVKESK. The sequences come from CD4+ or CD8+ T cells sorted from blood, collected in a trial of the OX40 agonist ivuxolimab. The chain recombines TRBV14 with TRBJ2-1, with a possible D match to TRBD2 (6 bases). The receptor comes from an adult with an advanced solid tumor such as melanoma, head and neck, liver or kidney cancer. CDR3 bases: TGTGCCAGCAGCCAAGAAAGAGGGAGGAAAGGAAATGAGCAGTTCTTC. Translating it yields CASSQERGRKGNEQFF.